This TCR beta chain is from a study of blood T cell repertoires in COVID-19. Study-wide context: Spain, Italy and the United States supplied samples that represented acute and convalescent COVID-19. From T cells, B-cell-depleted T cells, or PBMCs came the material, which was cDNA or gDNA.

This CDR3 has 13 residues. The V end was cut by 1 base, the J end by 7 bases, with 8 bases between. Original processing notes: Quantification of nucleated cells was approximated via reference gene primer amplification. Libraries were prepared by immunoSEQ multiplex PCR; TCRdb keeps only in-frame clonotypes and omits some of them. The V and J calls and clone size are taken from that table; D and trimming were inferred from the DNA. This sample has some 120,000 clones, with approximately 89% found just once. The sequencing input was peripheral blood. This sequence originates from a woman aged 60 to 75 with acute or convalescent COVID-19. The chain carries TRBV12-3 or TRBV12-4 and TRBJ1-5; D perhaps matches TRBD1 (5 bases). The CDR3 coding sequence is TGTGCCAGCAGTTTAGACGGGGGGCAGCCCCAGCATTTT. Translating gives CASSLDGGQPQHF.